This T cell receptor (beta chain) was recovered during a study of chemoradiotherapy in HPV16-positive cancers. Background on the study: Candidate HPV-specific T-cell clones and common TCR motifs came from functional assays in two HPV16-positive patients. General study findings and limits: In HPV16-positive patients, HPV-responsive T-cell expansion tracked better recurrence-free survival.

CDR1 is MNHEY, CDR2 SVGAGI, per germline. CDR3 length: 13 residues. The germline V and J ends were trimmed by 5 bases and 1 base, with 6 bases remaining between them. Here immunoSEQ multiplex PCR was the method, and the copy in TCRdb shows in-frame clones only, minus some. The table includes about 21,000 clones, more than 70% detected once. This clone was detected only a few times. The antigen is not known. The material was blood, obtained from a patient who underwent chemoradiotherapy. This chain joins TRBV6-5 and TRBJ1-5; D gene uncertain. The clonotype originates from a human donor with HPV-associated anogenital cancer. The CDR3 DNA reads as TGTGCCAGCAGTCCGGACAGCAATCAGCCCCAGCATTTT. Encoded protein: CASSPDSNQPQHF.